This T cell receptor beta chain comes out of a study of T-cell memory formation after mild COVID-19. Study-level results: Contracting CD4+ clones sat mainly in CM and EM; CD8+ in EMRA.

This clonotype was found a few times. Its cognate antigen is unknown. The CDR3 is made up of 16 amino acids. Germline CDR1 is MGHDK and CDR2 is SYGVNS. The V end was cut by 0 bases, the J end by 3 bases, with 11 bases between. One entry per CDR3 protein results from TCRdb running MiXCR on the 5' RACE reads. This table has about 410,000 distinct CDR3 sequences, about 22% appearing once. The source is an adult woman who had mild COVID-19 (a few samples of this study predate the infection). Cell type and time point are not known. The chain employs TRBV25-1 and TRBJ2-2, with D maybe TRBD1 (6 bases). Input material: PBMCs or a T cell subset sorted from them (not recorded which). The CDR3 is CASSEYGQTHTGELFF. CDR3 DNA sequence: TGTGCCAGCAGTGAATACGGACAGACCCACACCGGGGAGCTGTTTTTT.